Presented here are 21 T cell receptor beta chains from one specimen sequenced in a study of shared clonotypes between healthy human individuals. Measured with immunoSEQ multiplex PCR; TCRdb has only the in-frame clones, and not every one. The sample shows 2 million to 2.5 million clones, more than 80% of them seen only once. The sequencing input was naive CD4+ T cells from PBMCs. Documented subset: CD45RA+ positively selected. The source of these receptors is a man younger than 35 in good health. Some clones in this sample may be carry-over from other donors' samples.

The J gene is TRBJ2-2, the V gene TRBV9; 8 nucleotides agree with TRBD2. The CDR3 totals 15 residues. Germline trimming cut 4 bases from V and 6 bases from J; bases unmatched to any gene: 8. Germline values: CDR1 SGDLS, CDR2 YYNGEE. CDR3 sequence reads: CASSSRTSFAGELFF. For the CDR3, the DNA is TGTGCCAGCAGCTCGCGGACTAGCTTTGCCGGGGAGCTGTTTTTT.

The V gene is TRBV27, the J gene TRBJ2-3; the D gene is possibly TRBD1 (6 bases). Germline CDR1 and CDR2: MNHEY and SMNVEV (reference sequence). The CDR3 contains 16 residues. V dropped 5 bases and J dropped 0 bases, with 15 bases sitting between them. The CDR3 DNA reads as TGTGCCAGCAGTCCTCAGGGGATGCAAAGCACAGATACGCAGTATTTT. It specifies CASSPQGMQSTDTQYF.

V usage is TRBV5-4 and J usage is TRBJ2-1, with TRBD2 matching 7 bases. From germline, CDR1 is SGHNT and CDR2 YYREEE (reference sequence). CDR3 length: 16 amino acids. Unmatched junction bases numbered 5, after V lost 0 bases and J lost 2 bases. CDR3 nucleotides: TGTGCCAGCAGCTTGGGGGGCGGGAGCCCCTACAATGAGCAGTTCTTC. It encodes CASSLGGGSPYNEQFF. Full variable domain (outside the CDR3, taken from reference TRBV5-4 and TRBJ2-1): ETGVTQSPTHLIKTRGQQVTLRCSSQSGHNTVSWYQQALGQGPQFIFQYYREEENGRGNFPPRFSGLQFPNYSSELNVNALELDDSALYLCASSLGGGSPYNEQFFGPGTRLTVL.

This rearrangement joins TRBV4-3 to TRBJ2-7; 11 bases map to TRBD1. V lost 4 bases to trimming and J lost 5 bases; unmatched junction nucleotides: 7. This CDR3 spans 15 amino acids. CDR1 is LGHNA and CDR2 is YSLEER in the germline V gene. Here the CDR3 DNA reads TGCGCCAGCAGCCGTGGACAGGGGGCTGGCGACGAGCAGTACTTC. Translating it yields CASSRGQGAGDEQYF.

This rearrangement joins TRBV29-1 to TRBJ2-4; 11 bases line up with TRBD1. Germline V gene lookup returns CDR1 SQVTM and CDR2 ANQGSEA. V gave up 6 bases and J gave up 11 bases; unmatched junction bases: 9. CDR3 length equals 13 residues. CDR3 nucleotides: TGCAGCGTGCAGCCGGACAGGGGGCTACTTCAGTACTTC. Encoded protein: CSVQPDRGLLQYF.

This clone was seen only a few times. The identical CDR3 is also encoded by other nucleotide sequences in the sample. The CDR3 DNA follows: TGCAGCGTTGAAGGGGGGACTGAAGCTTTCTTT. It yields the protein CSVEGGTEAFF. This sequence joins TRBV29-1 and TRBJ1-1, with D possibly TRBD1 on 5 matching bases. Between the trimmed V and J ends, which lost 1 base and 5 bases, there was a span of 5 bases. Germline V gene lookup returns CDR1 SQVTM and CDR2 ANQGSEA. The CDR3 is 11 residues long.

Points on this clone: Different DNA sequences within this sample yield the same CDR3. The chain has TRBV6-1 and TRBJ1-1; possible D gene TRBD1, 6 bases. The V and J ends lost 5 bases and 0 bases respectively, with 10 bases between them. Germline lookup yields CDR1 MNHNS and CDR2 SASEGT. CDR3 length: 14 residues. DNA for the CDR3: TGTGCCAGCAGTAAGACAGGCTTGAACACTGAAGCTTTCTTT. Protein: CASSKTGLNTEAFF.

The chain carries TRBV2 and TRBJ2-3; 9 bases are a match to TRBD1. The trim removed 7 bases at V and 2 bases at J, leaving 10 bases unmatched. The V gene's germline CDR1 is SNHLY and CDR2 FYNNEI. This CDR3 comprises 16 residues. The DNA of the CDR3 is TGTGCCAGCAAAAAGCGACAGGGGGTGTCCACAGATACGCAGTATTTT. Encoded protein: CASKKRQGVSTDTQYF. The full variable domain, its missing parts supplied by reference TRBV2 and TRBJ2-3, is EPEVTQTPSHQVTQMGQEVILRCVPISNHLYFYWYRQILGQKVEFLVSFYNNEISEKSEIFDDQFSVERPDGSNFTLKIRSTKLEDSAMYFCASKKRQGVSTDTQYFGPGTRLTVL.

In this sample, this clone turned up once. The chain uses TRBV27 and TRBJ2-7; D call uncertain. Germline lookup yields CDR1 MNHEY and CDR2 SMNVEV (reference sequence). The CDR3 has 14 amino acids. Trimming cost V 1 base and J 3 bases, with 10 bases left between them. CDR3 DNA sequence: TGTGCCAGCAGTTTATTGGGGTCTAACTACGAGCAGTACTTC. It encodes CASSLLGSNYEQYF.

Only one count was recorded for this clone. The chain joins TRBV30 to TRBJ1-2; D ambiguous. CDR3 size: 18 residues. The V and J ends lost 5 bases and 3 bases respectively, with 28 bases between them. Germline V lookup: CDR1 GTSNPN, CDR2 SVGIG (reference sequence). CDR3 sequence reads: CAWDVGSTAGASYYGYTF. The DNA of the CDR3 is TGTGCCTGGGACGTCGGGTCTACCGCGGGCGCCTCTTACTATGGCTACACCTTC.

V usage is TRBV27 and J usage is TRBJ1-2; the D is unclear. Trimming left V 0 bases short and J 7 bases short, with 9 bases between. Germline loops: CDR1 MNHEY, CDR2 SMNVEV (reference sequence). This CDR3 has 13 amino acids. CDR3 residues: CASSLSRVGGYTF. As DNA, the CDR3 is TGTGCCAGCAGTTTATCGAGGGTGGGTGGCTACACCTTC.

The V gene is TRBV11-2, the J gene TRBJ2-5; a possible D gene is TRBD1 (5 bases). The CDR3 runs to 14 residues. Germline CDR1 and CDR2: SGHAT and FQNNGV. The ends were cut back, 1 base at V and 5 bases at J, with 11 bases in the middle. The CDR3 sequence is CASSLVAGPETQYF. The CDR3 bases are TGTGCCAGCAGCTTAGTAGCAGGGCCGGAGACCCAGTACTTC.

The J gene is TRBJ2-7, the V gene TRBV5-1, with 8 bases identical to TRBD2. Trimming at V came to 1 base and at J to 5 bases, leaving 8 bases not matched to a gene. The V gene's germline CDR1 is SGHRS and CDR2 YFSETQ. The CDR3 extends over 15 amino acids. The CDR3 sequence is CASSLRGRRGDEQYF. As DNA, the CDR3 is TGCGCCAGCAGCTTGCGCGGGAGGAGGGGCGACGAGCAGTACTTC.

The chain has TRBV5-1 and TRBJ1-3; D perhaps matches TRBD1 (5 bases). This CDR3 has 15 amino acids. CDR1 SGHRS and CDR2 YFSETQ come from the germline V gene. The ends were cut back, 2 bases at V and 0 bases at J, with 9 bases in the middle. CDR3 sequence: CASSFGTDSGNTIYF. CDR3 nucleotide sequence: TGCGCCAGCAGCTTTGGGACCGACTCTGGAAACACCATATATTTT.

The rearrangement uses TRBV28 and TRBJ1-5; D not certain. V shed 4 bases and J shed 5 bases, with 6 bases lying between them. CDR1 is MDHEN, CDR2 SYDVKM, per germline. The CDR3 length is 12 residues. The CDR3 region has the DNA TGTGCCAGCAGTTCCGATCATCAGCCCCAGCATTTT. Residues: CASSSDHQPQHF.

J is TRBJ1-1 and V is TRBV19, with a possible D match to TRBD1 (5 bases). Germline V gene data show CDR1 as LNHDA and CDR2 as SQIVND (reference sequence). The V end was cut by 7 bases, the J end by 4 bases, with 16 bases between. The CDR3 is made up of 14 amino acids. The CDR3 DNA reads as TGTGCCAGTATCTACCGGCAGGGCGTCACTGAAGCTTTCTTT. The encoded protein is CASIYRQGVTEAFF.

Notes on this clone: The sample holds other DNA sequences that translate to the same CDR3. The CDR3 DNA is TGTGCCAGCAGCGTAGCCACAGATACGCAGTATTTT. Translating it yields CASSVATDTQYF. The chain employs TRBV9 and TRBJ2-3; D gene unclear. The CDR3 has 12 residues. Germline lookup yields CDR1 SGDLS and CDR2 YYNGEE. The germline V and J ends were trimmed by 0 bases and 2 bases, with 1 base remaining between them.

The V gene is TRBV7-8, the J gene TRBJ1-1, with D uncertain. The CDR3 has 13 amino acids. V lost 5 bases to trimming and J lost 1 base, with 8 bases between them. Germline V gene lookup returns CDR1 SGHVS and CDR2 FQNEAQ. CDR3 protein: CASSPQTNTEAFF. For the CDR3, the DNA is TGTGCCAGCAGCCCCCAGACGAACACTGAAGCTTTCTTT.

V gene TRBV19 combines with J gene TRBJ2-4; no definite D call. CDR3 length equals 17 residues. The V and J ends lost 4 bases and 0 bases respectively, with 16 bases between them. Germline CDR1 is LNHDA and CDR2 is SQIVND (reference sequence). CDR3 in amino acids: CASSRREQRIAKNIQYF. As DNA, the CDR3 is TGTGCCAGTAGTAGGAGAGAACAGAGAATAGCCAAAAACATTCAGTACTTC.

The V and J genes are TRBV7-2 and TRBJ2-7; possible D gene TRBD1, 5 bases. The germline V gene has CDR1 SGHTA and CDR2 FQGNSA. This CDR3 has 14 amino acids. V lost 2 bases to trimming and J lost 2 bases, with 10 bases between them. The CDR3 sequence: CASSLWPDTYEQYF. The CDR3 DNA reads TGTGCCAGCAGCTTATGGCCGGACACCTACGAGCAGTACTTC.

The gene calls are TRBV5-5 and TRBJ1-2; tentatively, D is TRBD1 (5 bases). The CDR3 extends over 15 amino acids. V was clipped by 3 bases and J by 0 bases, with 12 bases between them. Germline CDR1 and CDR2: SGHKS and YYEKEE (reference sequence). The CDR3 sequence: CASSWGRQTNYGYTF. CDR3 nucleotide sequence: TGTGCCAGCAGCTGGGGACGGCAAACTAACTATGGCTACACCTTC.